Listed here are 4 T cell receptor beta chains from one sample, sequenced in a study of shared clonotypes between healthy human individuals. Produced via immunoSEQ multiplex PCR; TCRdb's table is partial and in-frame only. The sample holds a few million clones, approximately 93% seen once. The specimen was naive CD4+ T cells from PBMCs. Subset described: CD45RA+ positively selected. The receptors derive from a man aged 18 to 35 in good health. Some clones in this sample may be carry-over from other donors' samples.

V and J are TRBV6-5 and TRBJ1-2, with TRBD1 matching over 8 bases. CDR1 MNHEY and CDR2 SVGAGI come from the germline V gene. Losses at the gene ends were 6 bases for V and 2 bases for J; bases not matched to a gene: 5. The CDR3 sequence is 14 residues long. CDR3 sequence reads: CASRPTGVNYGYTF. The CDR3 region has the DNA TGTGCCAGCAGGCCGACAGGGGTGAACTATGGCTACACCTTC.

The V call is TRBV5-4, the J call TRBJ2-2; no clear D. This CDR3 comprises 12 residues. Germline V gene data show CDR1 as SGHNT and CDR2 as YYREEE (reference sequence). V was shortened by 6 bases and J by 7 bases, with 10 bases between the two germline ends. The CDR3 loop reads CASIGPYGELFF. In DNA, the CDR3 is TGTGCCAGCATCGGGCCCTACGGGGAGCTGTTTTTT. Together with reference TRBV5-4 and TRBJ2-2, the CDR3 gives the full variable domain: ETGVTQSPTHLIKTRGQQVTLRCSSQSGHNTVSWYQQALGQGPQFIFQYYREEENGRGNFPPRFSGLQFPNYSSELNVNALELDDSALYLCASIGPYGELFFGEGSRLTVL.

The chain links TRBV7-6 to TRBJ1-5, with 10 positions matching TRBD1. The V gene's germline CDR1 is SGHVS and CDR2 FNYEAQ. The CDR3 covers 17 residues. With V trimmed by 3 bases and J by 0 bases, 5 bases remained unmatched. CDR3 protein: CASSLTGGSYSNQPQHF. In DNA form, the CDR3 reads TGTGCCAGCAGCTTGACAGGGGGCTCGTATAGCAATCAGCCCCAGCATTTT.

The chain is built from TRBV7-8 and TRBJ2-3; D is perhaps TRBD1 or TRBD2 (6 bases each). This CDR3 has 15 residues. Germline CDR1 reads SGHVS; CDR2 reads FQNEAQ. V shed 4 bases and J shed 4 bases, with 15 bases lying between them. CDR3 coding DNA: TGTGCCAGCAGCTACAAACAGGGAGGTGCAGATACGCAGTATTTT. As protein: CASSYKQGGADTQYF.